This TCR beta chain appears in the sequencing data of a study of neoadjuvant anti-PD-1 for oral cavity cancer. Study context: Patients without progression received a fourth nivolumab dose around day 43, then surgical resection on days 50-56.

Data came from immunoSEQ multiplex PCR; TCRdb stores just in-frame clones and leaves some out. The sample includes around 5,000 clones, 55% to 75% seen only once; the top ten take roughly 7.2%. This clone was counted between two and nine times. Germline V lookup: CDR1 ENHRY, CDR2 SYGVKD. Trimming pared 6 bases from V and 0 bases from J, leaving 9 bases between. The CDR3 totals 13 residues. This sample comprised tumor tissue, obtained before nivolumab (anti-PD-1) treatment. The source is a person between 35 and 79 years old with oral cavity squamous cell carcinoma. The gene calls are TRBV10-3 and TRBJ2-7; perhaps D is TRBD1 or TRBD2 (5 bases each). The CDR3 DNA reads as TGTGCCATCAGGGGGACGGACTCCTACGAGCAGTACTTC. Amino acid sequence: CAIRGTDSYEQYF.